This T cell receptor (beta chain) comes out of a study of sequential checkpoint blockade in melanoma. Across the whole study: Patients were randomized 1:1 to nivolumab-then-ipilimumab or ipilimumab-then-nivolumab first-line. After both sequences, patients received maintenance nivolumab.

The CDR3 has 16 amino acids. CDR1 and CDR2 from the germline V gene are SGHAT and FQNNGV. The trim removed 4 bases at V and 2 bases at J, leaving 5 bases unmatched. Stated treatment: randomized to nivolumab then ipilimumab (arm A) or the reverse (arm B). PBMC sorting kept live CD3+CD8+ cells without CD19 or CD56. The protocol was immunoSEQ multiplex PCR, while the TCRdb copy is restricted to in-frame clones and leaves out a portion. Of under 40,000 clones listed, 65% to 90% are singletons. The sequence derives from a human donor with melanoma. This sample comprised CD8+ T cells sorted from blood (inferred from file names), obtained from a patient given nivolumab and ipilimumab in sequence. The chain carries TRBV11-2 and TRBJ2-2; TRBD1 aligns across 9 bases. The CDR3 DNA is TGTGCCAGCAGCTCGTACAGGGGGCAAAACACCGGGGAGCTGTTTTTT. Translating it yields CASSSYRGQNTGELFF.